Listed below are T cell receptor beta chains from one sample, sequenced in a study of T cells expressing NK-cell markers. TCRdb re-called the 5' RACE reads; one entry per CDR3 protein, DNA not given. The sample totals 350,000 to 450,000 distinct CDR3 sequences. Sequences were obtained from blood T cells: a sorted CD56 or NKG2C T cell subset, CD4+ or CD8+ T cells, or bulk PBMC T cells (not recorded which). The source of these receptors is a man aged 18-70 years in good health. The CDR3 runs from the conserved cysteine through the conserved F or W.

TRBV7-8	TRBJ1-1	CASSPTGRVDTEAFF
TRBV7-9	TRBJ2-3	CATSDPTSDSTDTQYF
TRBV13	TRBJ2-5	CASSRRTGGIQETQYF
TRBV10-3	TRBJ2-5	CAIRDTGETQYF
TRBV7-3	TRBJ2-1	CASSLRGGTKSKEQFF
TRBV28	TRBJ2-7	CASSTTYVWAGEQYF
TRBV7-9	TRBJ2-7	CASSLDLRGSSYEQYF
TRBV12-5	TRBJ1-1	CASGLVLDRGLPRAFF
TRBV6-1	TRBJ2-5	CASTKRVRQGDETQYF
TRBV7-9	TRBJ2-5	CASSPSMGPGLETQYF
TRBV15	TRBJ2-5	CATSPGGLQETQYF
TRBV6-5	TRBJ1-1	CASSYIRDIPEAFF
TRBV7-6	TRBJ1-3	CASSLAQGAGNTIYF
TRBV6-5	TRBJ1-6	CASSRTGRTHNSPLHF
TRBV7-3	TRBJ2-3	CASSGERGGGDTQYF
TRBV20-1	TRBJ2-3	CSARGGTKADTQYF
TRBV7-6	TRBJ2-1	CASNSGDRGQGEQFF
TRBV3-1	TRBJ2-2	CASSQDLGLGGSEGTGELFF
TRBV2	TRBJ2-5	CASSEGYPFGTQYF
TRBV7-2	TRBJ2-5	CASRKTSGGQETQYF
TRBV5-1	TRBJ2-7	CASSPDRGFDEQYF
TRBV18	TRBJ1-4	CASSLQGLTNEKLFF
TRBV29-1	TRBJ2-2	CSVEGSRDRGDNTGELFF
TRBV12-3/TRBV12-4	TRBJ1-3	CASSLFANRGLLTGNTIYF
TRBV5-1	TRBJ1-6	CASRGRGNSPLHF
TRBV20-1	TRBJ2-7	CSATSGGVSEQYF
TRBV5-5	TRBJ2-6	CASSLAQLGANVLTF
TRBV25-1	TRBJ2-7	CASRGLRSYEQYF
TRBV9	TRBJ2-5	CASSRSLSRGGQETQYF
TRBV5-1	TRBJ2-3	CASSLRVLGGQRVTDTQYF
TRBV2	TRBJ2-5	CASSEVAGLGTQYF
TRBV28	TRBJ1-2	CASNLLGVGYTF
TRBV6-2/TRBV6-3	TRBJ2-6	CASSYSPRQAVNSGANVLTF
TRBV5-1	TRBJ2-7	CASSPAYRDYRYF
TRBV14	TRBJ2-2	CASSQTPGTGETAGELFF
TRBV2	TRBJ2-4	CASSEAGYIQYF
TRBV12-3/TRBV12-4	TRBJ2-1	CASSALRDARFF
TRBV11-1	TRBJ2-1	CASSLERGGSNEQFF
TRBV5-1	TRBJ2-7	CASSNAGLAGKSSYEQYF
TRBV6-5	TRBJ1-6	CASSYEGGASPLHF
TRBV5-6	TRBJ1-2	CASSSAGTYRDSYGYTF
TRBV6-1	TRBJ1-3	CASSPDRASGNTIYF
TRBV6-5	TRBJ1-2	CASSRTLTNPGPYGYTF
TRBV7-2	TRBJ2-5	CASSPGRAGGQETQYF
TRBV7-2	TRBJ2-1	CASSLAERYEQFF
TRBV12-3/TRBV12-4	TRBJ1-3	CASSLSNTIYF
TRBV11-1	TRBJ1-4	CASSLNRGTNEKLFF
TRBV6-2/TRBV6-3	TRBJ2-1	CASSSGGNDNEQFF
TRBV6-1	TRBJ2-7	CASSPQQTPYEQYF
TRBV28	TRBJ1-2	CASSSPFDREHYGYTF
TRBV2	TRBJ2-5	CASSGFVGQETQYF
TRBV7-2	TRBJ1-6	CASSLAGANNSPLHF
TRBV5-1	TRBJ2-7	CASSRVEDDSYEQYF
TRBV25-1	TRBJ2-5	CASSDTLQETQYF
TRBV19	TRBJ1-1	CASSRGKNTEAFF
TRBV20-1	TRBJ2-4	CSAPGGASGGLLAKNIQYF
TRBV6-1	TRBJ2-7	CASSGGLSAYEQYF
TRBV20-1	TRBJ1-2	CSARGTNYGYTF